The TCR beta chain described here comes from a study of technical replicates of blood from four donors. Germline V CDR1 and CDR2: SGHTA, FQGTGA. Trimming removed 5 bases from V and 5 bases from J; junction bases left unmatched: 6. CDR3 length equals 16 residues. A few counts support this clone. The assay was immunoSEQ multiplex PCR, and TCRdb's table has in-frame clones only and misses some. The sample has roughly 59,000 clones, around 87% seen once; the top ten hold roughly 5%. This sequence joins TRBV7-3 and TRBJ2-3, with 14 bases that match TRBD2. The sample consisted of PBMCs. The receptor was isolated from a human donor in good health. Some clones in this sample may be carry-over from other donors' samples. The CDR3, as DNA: TGTGCCAGCAGCCGACTAGCGGGAGGGCCTGGAGATACGCAGTATTTT. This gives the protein CASSRLAGGPGDTQYF.